This T cell receptor (beta chain) was recovered during a study of OX40 agonist ivuxolimab in advanced cancers. Looking at the study overall: Ivuxolimab was a fully human IgG2 agonistic monoclonal antibody targeting the costimulatory receptor OX40 (CD134). Intravenous ivuxolimab was administered to patients every 2 weeks at six dose levels: 0.01, 0.1, 0.3, 1.5, 3 and 10 mg/kg. Of the 50 to 55 dose-escalation patients, hepatocellular carcinoma was present in about 19, melanoma in approximately 15, renal cell carcinoma in 9 and head and neck cancer in 9. In the dose-escalation cohort, roughly four fifths of patients were male, and the mean age was around 60 years, with a range of about 23 to 85. Prior anti-PD-1, anti-PD-L1 or anti-CTLA-4 therapy was permitted, and checkpoint inhibitors had been received by around 40% of dose-escalation patients. Partial responses occurred in three dose-escalation patients, of whom one had hepatocellular carcinoma and two had cutaneous melanoma. Peripheral TCRbeta sequencing aimed to test whether ivuxolimab altered TCR sequence diversity and caused clonal T-cell expansion. The paper covers the monotherapy dose-escalation part of the phase I ivuxolimab trial, which included N of about 50 patients. Study-wide findings and limitations: In partial responders in the 0.1-3.0 mg/kg groups, normalized peripheral clonal expansion was found to be among the lowest, especially among CD8+ T cells. At doses from 0.1 to 3.0 mg/kg, clonal expansion was seen in both CD4+ and CD8+ blood T cells between baseline and week 6. After ivuxolimab, expanded clones were on average more numerous among CD8+ T cells than among CD4+ T cells. Low levels of normalized T-cell clonal expansion were also shown by some nonresponding patients. The antigen specificity of the peripheral T cells that underwent clonal expansion was not determined.

The trial excluded patients who had a history of autoimmune disease or were on systemic immunosuppression. Peripheral blood for TCR sequencing was drawn from every dose cohort at baseline, at cycle 4 day 1 and at cycle 7 day 1. Samples were obtained from an open-label, multicenter, first-in-human phase I dose-escalation trial of ivuxolimab. The trial enrolled adults with locally advanced or metastatic head and neck squamous cell, hepatocellular, melanoma or renal cell carcinoma. Before TCR sequencing, CD4+ T cells and CD8+ T cells from peripheral blood were sorted into separate populations. For sequencing of the TCRbeta CDR3 region, genomic DNA was extracted from the sorted cells. TCRbeta CDR3 regions were sequenced using the immunoSEQ Assay. TCRdb holds this immuneACCESS table with in-frame rearrangements only. Some clones are missing; in checked studies, unresolved V genes explain under half, and the rest has no known cause. This sample gives approximately 89,000 clones in total; 88% of them show up just once. The ten largest clones take up 0.75% to 0.9% of the sample.

With regard to this clone: What antigen it recognizes has not been identified. No base-level quality is on record; no much larger clone is a single base apart.

V is clipped by 5 bases and J by 1 base, and the sequence between their germline boundaries is 8 bases long. Reading the germline V gene (reference sequence) gives CDR1 SGHAT and CDR2 FQDESV. Spanning cysteine to phenylalanine, the CDR3 consists of 13 amino acids. Only CDR3 DNA remains: 39 bases, in frame from the first base. This sequence was found in an adult with an advanced solid tumor such as melanoma, head and neck, liver or kidney cancer. Here the sequenced sample was CD4+ or CD8+ T cells sorted from blood, taken in a trial of the OX40 agonist ivuxolimab. The rearranged chain carries TRBV11-1 and TRBJ1-1; matching of 5 bases hints at TRBD1 as the D gene. The CDR3 protein sequence reads: CASSHRGNTEAFF. The nucleotide sequence is given as TGTGCCAGCAGCCATAGGGGGAACACTGAAGCTTTCTTT.